The clone carrying this TCR beta chain was observed many times. Antigen specificity is unknown. The read is 3 residues too short to cover the CDR3 end, so that end is filled in from the germline J gene. Generated by immunoSEQ multiplex PCR, the TCRdb table keeps only in-frame clones and is missing some. The table records roughly 42,000 clones without singletons, the ten largest covering roughly 2.1%. This specimen belongs to a study of T cell clonality in common variable immunodeficiency. Germline lookup yields CDR1 GTSNPN and CDR2 SVGIG (reference sequence). V was cut by 4 bases and J by 10 bases, with 17 bases left in between. CDR3 length: 14 residues. Study findings and constraints: Shared TCRbeta clones were fewer between CVID subjects than controls. Authors noted CVID clonality's cause needs subpopulation repertoire sequencing.

Sequenced: peripheral blood mononuclear cells. The J gene is TRBJ1-6, the V gene TRBV30; D perhaps matches TRBD1 (6 bases). The sequence was collected from a person between 18 and 70 years old in good health. The sequenced part of the CDR3 DNA is TGTGCCTGGAAAAAGGGACACGCTCCCTCACCC. This encodes CAWKKGHAPSP. The CDR3 reads in full as CAWKKGHAPSPLHF.